These 22 T cell receptor beta chains came from one sample sequenced in a study of OX40 agonist ivuxolimab in advanced cancers. TCRdb's copy holds only in-frame clones and misses some; the assay was immunoSEQ multiplex PCR. The table records 100,000 to 150,000 clones, less than 95% of them present only once. Material: CD4+ or CD8+ T cells sorted from blood, obtained in a trial of the OX40 agonist ivuxolimab. These receptors originate from an adult with an advanced solid tumor such as melanoma, head and neck, liver or kidney cancer.

V gene TRBV23-1 combines with J gene TRBJ2-3, with 10 bases that match TRBD1. TRBV23-1 is filed as an ORF, its function uncertain. The CDR3 has 15 residues. With 7 bases clipped from V and 5 bases from J, the junction kept 9 bases outside the gene matches. In DNA form, the CDR3 reads TGCGCCAGCACTTATCGAAGGGACAGGGGAGATACGCAGTATTTT. It yields the protein CASTYRRDRGDTQYF.

The rearrangement uses TRBV7-2 and TRBJ2-5; 10 bases match TRBD2. V dropped 5 bases and J dropped 5; count of bases not matched to a gene: 11. The CDR3 loop spans 16 amino acids. The germline V gene has CDR1 SGHTA and CDR2 FQGNSA. The CDR3: CASSPGSSGGVETQYF. CDR3 bases: TGTGCCAGCAGCCCCGGGTCCAGCGGGGGGGTTGAGACCCAGTACTTC. Together with reference TRBV7-2 and TRBJ2-5, the CDR3 gives the full variable domain: GAGVSQSPSNKVTEKGKDVELRCDPISGHTALYWYRQSLGQGLEFLIYFQGNSAPDKSGLPSDRFSAERTGGSVSTLTIQRTQQEDSAVYLCASSPGSSGGVETQYFGPGTRLLVL.

The V call is TRBV7-9, the J call TRBJ1-2; tentatively, D is TRBD1 (5 bases). V was clipped by 5 bases and J by 0 bases, with 16 bases between them. The CDR3 totals 16 residues. In germline, CDR1 is SEHNR, CDR2 FQNEAQ (reference sequence). The CDR3 sequence: CASSLQGTAPNYGYTF. DNA of the CDR3: TGTGCCAGCAGCCTACAAGGGACCGCTCCTAACTATGGCTACACCTTC.

This clone came up once. CDR3 DNA sequence: TGTGCCAGCAGCTTAGCAAGACATACCTACGAGCAGTACTTC. Translating it yields CASSLARHTYEQYF. The gene calls are TRBV7-2 and TRBJ2-7, with D hard to call. The CDR3 is made up of 14 amino acids. Trimming stripped 0 bases from V and 2 bases from J, with 8 bases between. From germline, CDR1 is SGHTA and CDR2 FQGNSA.

The chain combines TRBV19 with TRBJ2-4, with TRBD2 matching over 9 bases. Per the germline V gene, CDR1 is LNHDA and CDR2 is SQIVND (reference sequence). The junction had 5 bases not matched to a gene; V was cut back by 2 bases and J by 0 bases. The CDR3 length is 17 residues. CDR3 DNA: TGTGCCAGTAGTATAAGGAGCGGGGGGTTAGCCAAAAACATTCAGTACTTC. It specifies CASSIRSGGLAKNIQYF.

The chain carries TRBV28 and TRBJ2-7; TRBD1 might be the D (6 bases). The CDR3 is 14 residues long. V shed 6 bases and J shed 2 bases, with 14 bases lying between them. Germline loops: CDR1 MDHEN, CDR2 SYDVKM. CDR3 in DNA: TGTGCCAGCAGCACTGACAGGAGAACCTACGAGCAGTACTTC. Translated, it gives CASSTDRRTYEQYF.

The CDR3 protein is CASSLEAQGTDTQYF. The CDR3 nucleotides read TGCGCCAGCAGCTTGGAGGCACAGGGCACAGATACGCAGTATTTT. J is TRBJ2-3 and V is TRBV5-1; the D gene is possibly TRBD1 (5 bases). CDR1 is SGHRS and CDR2 is YFSETQ in the germline V gene. V lost 0 bases to trimming and J lost 1 base, with 9 bases between them. This CDR3 comprises 15 residues.

V and J are TRBV7-2 and TRBJ2-2; 7 bases align to TRBD1. J gave up 3 bases and V 5 bases, and 3 bases lay outside the gene matches. The V gene's germline CDR1 is SGHTA and CDR2 FQGNSA. The length of the CDR3 is 14 residues. CDR3 in DNA: TGTGCCAGCAGCCAAGGGGGCTACACCGGGGAGCTGTTTTTT. The encoded protein is CASSQGGYTGELFF.

The chain carries TRBV11-2 and TRBJ1-1; D unresolved. The CDR3 runs 14 residues. CDR1 and CDR2 from the germline V gene are SGHAT and FQNNGV. Deletions cut 1 base from V and 3 bases from J, with 9 bases between. The CDR3 region is CASSLGAAYTEAFF. DNA for the CDR3: TGTGCCAGCAGCTTAGGCGCGGCGTACACTGAAGCTTTCTTT. Full variable domain (remainder filled in from reference TRBV11-2 and TRBJ1-1): EAGVAQSPRYKIIEKRQSVAFWCNPISGHATLYWYQQILGQGPKLLIQFQNNGVVDDSQLPKDRFSAERLKGVDSTLKIQPAKLEDSAVYLCASSLGAAYTEAFFGQGTRLTVV.

In its sample, this clone was seen once. The chain links TRBV19 to TRBJ2-1; TRBD1 matches at 8 bases. V lost 1 base, J lost 8 bases, and 19 bases stayed unmatched. Per the germline V gene, CDR1 is LNHDA and CDR2 is SQIVND (reference sequence). This CDR3 is built from 19 residues. The chain's CDR3 is CASSIGMGKDRGRSYEQFF. In DNA, the CDR3 is TGTGCCAGTAGTATAGGTATGGGGAAAGACAGGGGACGGTCGTATGAGCAGTTCTTC.

The genes are TRBV7-2 and TRBJ1-5; a weak D match, TRBD1 (5 bases). Between the trimmed V and J ends, which lost 0 bases and 4 bases, there was a span of 13 bases. The CDR3 has 16 amino acids. Germline V lookup: CDR1 SGHTA, CDR2 FQGNSA. The CDR3 reads CASSLAFGGENQPQHF. CDR3 bases: TGTGCCAGCAGCTTAGCATTTGGGGGGGAGAATCAGCCCCAGCATTTT.

The rearrangement links TRBV5-1 to TRBJ2-7; a possible D gene is TRBD2 (5 bases). Trimming cost V 1 base and J 3 bases, with 14 bases left between them. CDR1 and CDR2 (germline): SGHRS, YFSETQ. The CDR3 has 15 residues. The CDR3 sequence: CASSLLRAQNYEQYF. Written as DNA, the CDR3 is TGCGCCAGCAGCTTGTTGAGGGCACAAAACTACGAGCAGTACTTC.

The V call is TRBV30, the J call TRBJ2-2; D gene ambiguous. The CDR3 extends over 15 amino acids. Per germline, CDR1 GTSNPN and CDR2 SVGIG (reference sequence). V lost 0 bases and J lost 2, with 10 bases in between. CDR3 in amino acids: CAWSVNAANTGELFF. Here the CDR3 DNA reads TGTGCCTGGAGTGTCAATGCTGCAAACACCGGGGAGCTGTTTTTT.

The chain couples TRBV7-3 to TRBJ2-3; D is unresolved. Trimming left V 2 bases short and J 6 bases short, with 9 bases between. The CDR3 length is 13 residues. Per germline, CDR1 SGHTA and CDR2 FQGTGA. The CDR3, as DNA: TGTGCCAGCAGCTTAGGGCCGAGGGATACGCAGTATTTT. This gives the protein CASSLGPRDTQYF.

The chain combines TRBV2 with TRBJ2-7, with 11 bases that match TRBD2. The germline CDR1 and CDR2 sequences are SNHLY and FYNNEI. The trim removed 10 bases at V and 2 bases at J, leaving 7 bases unmatched. The CDR3 consists of 14 residues. In DNA form, the CDR3 reads TGTGCCACCACCCAACTAGCGGGAGCCTACGAGCAGTACTTC. Amino acids: CATTQLAGAYEQYF.

The chain recombines TRBV5-5 with TRBJ1-5; 9 bases align to TRBD1. Germline CDR1 SGHKS, CDR2 YYEKEE (reference sequence). CDR3 size: 19 residues. Trimming took 4 bases from V and 2 from J; bases not matched to a gene: 16. This chain's CDR3 is CASSPHDGQGRNGNQPQHF. The CDR3, as DNA: TGTGCCAGCAGCCCCCACGATGGACAGGGGAGAAATGGCAATCAGCCCCAGCATTTT.

The chain combines TRBV10-2 with TRBJ1-2, with unresolved D. CDR3 length: 14 residues. In germline, CDR1 is WSHSY, CDR2 SAAADI. Trimming took 6 bases from V and 7 from J, leaving 18 bases between them. In DNA, the CDR3 is TGCGCCAGCAGGGAAACGGAGACCCGAATTGGCTACACCTTC. This encodes CASRETETRIGYTF.

This clone was picked up one time. The chain joins TRBV6-5 to TRBJ2-5, with a weak D call TRBD2 (5 bases). The J call is in doubt because the DNA end fits TRBJ2-7 better. Germline CDR1 reads MNHEY; CDR2 reads SVGAGI. The CDR3 contains 14 residues. The CDR3 DNA reads TGTGCCAGAACCGGAGCGGTGAAACCCTACGAGCAGTACTTC. It encodes CARTGAVKPYEQYF.

J is TRBJ2-1 and V is TRBV5-1; TRBD2 might be the D (5 bases). The V gene's germline CDR1 is SGHRS and CDR2 YFSETQ. V was trimmed by 5 bases and J by 8 bases, leaving 14 bases between them. This CDR3 is 13 amino acids long. CDR3 nucleotides: TGCGCCAGCAGTCCCGGACTTCTCGATGAGCAGTTCTTC. Its protein is CASSPGLLDEQFF.

The chain carries TRBV6-5 and TRBJ2-1; 8 bases match TRBD2. The CDR3 consists of 14 residues. Germline CDR1 is MNHEY and CDR2 is SVGAGI. Trimming cost V 7 bases and J 7 bases; bases outside gene matches: 9. The CDR3 region is CASKREGRGNEQFF. The CDR3 coding sequence is TGTGCCAGCAAACGGGAGGGCCGTGGGAATGAGCAGTTCTTC.

This clone was counted a single time. The CDR3, as DNA: TGTGCCAGCATCCTGACAGGGCACTCCTACGAGCAGTACTTC. As protein: CASILTGHSYEQYF. This chain uses TRBV7-2 with TRBJ2-7; 7 bases match TRBD1. Germline assignment: CDR1 SGHTA and CDR2 FQGNSA. The CDR3 is made up of 14 amino acids. Trimming at V came to 7 bases and at J to 0 bases, leaving 6 bases not matched to a gene.

The gene calls are TRBV10-1 and TRBJ2-7; 7 positions match TRBD1. The CDR3 is 15 amino acids. CDR1 and CDR2 (germline): WNHNN, SYGVQD (reference sequence). V lost 9 bases to trimming and J lost 2 bases; unmatched junction nucleotides: 13. This CDR3 is CARHKTGLSPYEQYF. In DNA form, the CDR3 reads TGCGCCAGACATAAGACAGGGCTCAGTCCCTACGAGCAGTACTTC.